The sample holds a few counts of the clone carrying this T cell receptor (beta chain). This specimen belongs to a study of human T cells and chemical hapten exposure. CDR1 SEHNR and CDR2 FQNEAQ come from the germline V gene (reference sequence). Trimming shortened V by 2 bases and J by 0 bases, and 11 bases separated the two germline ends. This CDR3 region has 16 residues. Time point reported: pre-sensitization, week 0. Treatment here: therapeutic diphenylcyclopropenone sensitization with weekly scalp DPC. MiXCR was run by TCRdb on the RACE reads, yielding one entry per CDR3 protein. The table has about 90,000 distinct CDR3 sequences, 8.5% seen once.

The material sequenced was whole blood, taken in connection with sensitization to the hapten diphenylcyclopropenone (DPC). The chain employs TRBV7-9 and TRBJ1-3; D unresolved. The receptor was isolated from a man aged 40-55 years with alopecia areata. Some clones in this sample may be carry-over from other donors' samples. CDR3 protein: CASSLRRSSSGNTIYF. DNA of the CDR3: TGTGCCAGCAGCTTACGGAGGTCAAGCTCTGGAAACACCATATATTTT.